This T cell receptor beta chain came from a study of T cell repertoires in cytomegalovirus infection. TCRdb re-called the reads through MiXCR, storing one row per CDR3 protein. In the table there are some 920,000 distinct CDR3 sequences, approximately 32% of which are singletons. This clonotype was observed a few times. Its antigen remains unknown. The CDR3 consists of 15 residues. Germline V gives CDR1 SGHTA, CDR2 FQGNSA. J was trimmed by 4 bases and V by 5 bases; bases with no gene match: 9. The chain carries TRBV7-2 and TRBJ2-3; 7 bases align to TRBD2. The TCR sequence derives from a human donor in good health (CMV status not recorded). Some clones in this sample may be carry-over from other donors' samples. The sample in question was cultured CD8+ T cells from PBMCs, obtained from culture after CMV antigen stimulation. In DNA form, the CDR3 reads TGTGCCAGCAGCCTCCTTCCGGGGGGATCAGATACGCAGTATTTT. Translated, it gives CASSLLPGGSDTQYF.